These 13 T cell receptor beta chains share one sample of origin, sequenced in a study of siplizumab effects on memory and regulatory T cells. TCRdb's table, derived via immunoSEQ multiplex PCR, lists solely in-frame clones and lacks some. The table records some 100,000 clones, about 93% of them present only once. The sample comprised Tregs sorted from blood. The receptor source for this set is a human donor in good health.

The chain has TRBV12-5 and TRBJ1-1, with D unclear. Between the trimmed V and J ends, which lost 3 bases and 3 bases, there was a span of 20 bases. Germline CDR1 is LGHNT and CDR2 is FRNRAP. The CDR3 spans 17 residues. CDR3 nucleotides: TGTGCTAGTGGTTTTAGATTTACCCCGGGCGGGGACACTGAAGCTTTCTTT. Translating gives CASGFRFTPGGDTEAFF.

This clone was seen only once. The CDR3 sequence: CASSSGPVSIVTDTQYF. CDR3 nucleotide sequence: TGTGCCAGCAGCTCCGGACCAGTTTCGATTGTCACAGATACGCAGTATTTT. V usage is TRBV7-8 and J usage is TRBJ2-3; no clear D gene. Trimming stripped 4 bases from V and 2 bases from J, with 19 bases between. Germline V gene sequence: CDR1 SGHVS, CDR2 FQNEAQ. This CDR3 spans 17 amino acids. The entire variable domain, with the rest obtained from reference TRBV7-8 and TRBJ2-3, is as follows: GAGVSQSPRYKVAKRGQDVALRCDPISGHVSLFWYQQALGQGPEFLTYFQNEAQLDKSGLPSDRFFAERPEGSVSTLKIQRTQQEDSAVYLCASSSGPVSIVTDTQYFGPGTRLTVL.

This chain uses TRBV28 with TRBJ2-5; D is ambiguous. Germline V CDR1 and CDR2: MDHEN, SYDVKM. The V gene lost 10 bases and the J gene lost 5 bases, with 11 bases spanning the gap. The CDR3 contains 11 residues. This CDR3 is CAIPARETQYF. In DNA form, the CDR3 reads TGTGCCATACCTGCCCGGGAGACCCAGTACTTC. Supplemented by reference TRBV28 and TRBJ2-5, the full variable domain reads DVKVTQSSRYLVKRTGEKVFLECVQDMDHENMFWYRQDPGLGLRLIYFSYDVKMKEKGDIPEGYSVSREKKERFSLILESASTNQTSMYLCAIPARETQYFGPGTRLLVL.

This rearrangement joins TRBV7-9 to TRBJ2-1, with a weak D call TRBD2 (5 bases). Germline V gives CDR1 SEHNR, CDR2 FQNEAQ (reference sequence). V gave up 3 bases and J gave up 4 bases, with 10 bases separating them. This CDR3 region has 14 residues. CDR3 in DNA: TGTGCCAGCAGCTTTTGGTCGGGGTACAATGAGCAGTTCTTC. This sequence encodes CASSFWSGYNEQFF.

The rearrangement links TRBV28 to TRBJ1-5, with D tentatively TRBD1 (5 bases). CDR1 and CDR2 (germline): MDHEN, SYDVKM. Trimming shortened V by 2 bases and J by 0 bases, and 11 bases separated the two germline ends. The CDR3 extends over 16 amino acids. The CDR3 DNA reads TGTGCCAGCAGTTTAGCAGGGATGGGTAGCAATCAGCCCCAGCATTTT. This gives the protein CASSLAGMGSNQPQHF.

The chain is built from TRBV11-2 and TRBJ2-4, with 8 bases fitting TRBD1. Germline loops: CDR1 SGHAT, CDR2 FQNNGV. V trimming: 5 bases; J trimming: 0 bases; junction bases outside the gene matches: 9. This CDR3 has 17 amino acids. As DNA, the CDR3 is TGTGCCAGCAGCCGGGGAGGACAGGGAGTAGCCAAAAACATTCAGTACTTC. Its translation is CASSRGGQGVAKNIQYF.

The count of this clone is one. V and J are TRBV7-3 and TRBJ2-5, with 8 bases lining up with TRBD1. The CDR3 runs 16 residues. V dropped 5 bases and J dropped 4; count of bases not matched to a gene: 12. Germline V CDR1 and CDR2: SGHTA, FQGTGA. CDR3 bases: TGTGCCAGCAGCCCCGACCCCAGGGGGCGTATAGAGACCCAGTACTTC. Translating it yields CASSPDPRGRIETQYF.

V gene TRBV5-4 combines with J gene TRBJ2-3; 7 bases fit TRBD2. CDR1 is SGHNT, CDR2 YYREEE, per germline (reference sequence). The CDR3 runs to 16 residues. J lost 5 bases, V lost 3 bases, and 12 bases had no gene match. The CDR3 sequence: CASSWGGEGAVDTQYF. CDR3 coding DNA: TGTGCCAGCAGCTGGGGGGGAGAAGGGGCGGTAGATACGCAGTATTTT. Filled out from reference TRBV5-4 and TRBJ2-3, the complete variable domain reads ETGVTQSPTHLIKTRGQQVTLRCSSQSGHNTVSWYQQALGQGPQFIFQYYREEENGRGNFPPRFSGLQFPNYSSELNVNALELDDSALYLCASSWGGEGAVDTQYFGPGTRLTVL.

The V gene is TRBV28, the J gene TRBJ2-6, with D unclear. Germline CDR1 and CDR2: MDHEN and SYDVKM. Trimming removed 5 bases from V and 0 bases from J, with 5 bases in between. This CDR3 has 14 residues. As DNA, the CDR3 is TGTGCCAGCAGTGAGGCCTCTGGGGCCAACGTCCTGACTTTC. Amino acid sequence: CASSEASGANVLTF.

This rearrangement joins TRBV5-1 to TRBJ2-5, with a possible D match to TRBD1 (5 bases). CDR1 is SGHRS, CDR2 YFSETQ, per germline. Trimming took off 0 bases at V and 1 base at J, with 13 bases between the two ends. The CDR3 contains 16 residues. The CDR3 DNA sequence: TGCGCCAGCAGCTTGGGCCCCGCTAGGGGCCAAGAGACCCAGTACTTC. It yields the protein CASSLGPARGQETQYF.

CDR3 sequence (DNA): TGTGCCAGCAGCATTCAAGGCTACGAGCAGTACTTC. Its translation is CASSIQGYEQYF. J is TRBJ2-7 and V is TRBV28, with no clear D. Looked up from germline, CDR1 is MDHEN and CDR2 is SYDVKM. Trimming removed 6 bases at V and 3 bases at J, with 9 bases between. The CDR3 is 12 residues long.

The genes are TRBV6-5 and TRBJ2-2; weak D call: TRBD1 (6 bases). Deletions cut 6 bases from V and 6 bases from J, with 11 bases between. The V gene's germline CDR1 is MNHEY and CDR2 SVGAGI. The CDR3 runs to 13 residues. The CDR3, as DNA: TGTGCCAGCAGACGCGACAGGCCCGGGGAGCTGTTTTTT. Translated: CASRRDRPGELFF.

This rearrangement joins TRBV5-6 to TRBJ2-7; 8 nucleotides line up with TRBD1. The germline CDR1 and CDR2 sequences are SGHDT and YYEEEE. CDR3 length: 18 residues. Germline trimming cut 3 bases from V and 3 bases from J; bases unmatched to any gene: 17. The CDR3 DNA follows: TGTGCCAGCAGCTCTAGTCGGGACAGGCGACCCTCTAACTACGAGCAGTACTTC. This translates into CASSSSRDRRPSNYEQYF.